This TCR beta chain is from a study of CXCR3-negative and CXCR3-positive naive CD8 T cells (dated by TCRdb to between 2018 and 2021). Background on the whole study: About 135 million TRB reads were obtained in total, roughly 1.5 +/- 0.3 million reads per library. Diversity and physicochemical repertoire analyses covered roughly ten donors pooled from two independent experiments. The TRBV-TRBJ cluster analysis covered naive subsets from roughly 5 donors and memory cells from 3 donors. Results and caveats for the whole study, not just this receptor: Within the same donor, TRBV-TRBJ usage looked similar between naive CXCR3-negative and CXCR3-positive cells, but memory cells had distinct patterns. Both naive subsets had comparably high repertoire diversity, while memory CD8+ T cells had much lower repertoire diversity. Because surface CD5, which is linked to self-reactivity in mice, was comparable between the naive subsets, TCR interaction strength was also inferred from the physicochemical properties of TRB CDR3s. CXCR3 expression partially decreased after cryopreservation, so most assays used freshly isolated PBMCs.

The sequencing machine was a NextSeq 550. The Human TCR Profiling Kit (MiLaboratory) was used to prepare UMI-labeled 5' RACE TRB cDNA libraries. The full amount of extracted RNA was used for cDNA synthesis, and the full amount of resulting cDNA was used for PCR amplification. Libraries were prepared in parallel with an identical number of PCR cycles. As for the authors' bioinformatics: MIGEC and MiXCR extracted about 50,000 +/- 9,200 unique UMI-labeled TRB cDNA molecules per library, requiring at least two reads per UMI. On average, each library contained about 40,000 +/- 10,000 functional in-frame TRB CDR3 nucleotide clonotypes without stop codons. Diversity metrics, including normalized Shannon-Wiener and Chao1, were computed in VDJtools after downsampling to 5000 UMI-labeled TRB molecules per sample. Clonotype-size-weighted physicochemical properties of the central five CDR3 residues (interaction energy, strength, volume and Kidera factor 4) were computed in VDJtools. The reads underwent TCRdb reprocessing, giving one record for each CDR3 protein sequence and no DNA. In this record, the V and J calls reflect TCRdb's handling and not the investigators' own analysis. In this sample's table one finds about 28,000 distinct CDR3 sequences. Roughly a tenth of the sample is taken by the ten largest.

For every CD8+ T cell subset, about 300,000 cells were flow-sorted straight into RLT lysis buffer, and each subset was sorted in triplicate. Using standard density gradient centrifugation, peripheral blood mononuclear cells were isolated from buffy coats. Total RNA was extracted from sorted cells with an RNeasy Mini Kit. A remark on this clonotype: Its antigen has not been determined.

The CDR3 starts with the cysteine, ends with the phenylalanine, and has 17 residues. The DNA is unrecorded. Via the germline V gene, CDR1 is SNHLY and CDR2 FYNNEI. Source material: memory CD8+ T cells from blood. Reading the label with the study, this specimen's cell subset or site is: conventional CD8+ memory T cells (TMEM), sorted as controls. The chain is made from TRBV2 and TRBJ2-1; TCRdb's D call of TRBD2 is untestable without DNA. This receptor was taken from a human donor in good health. Some clones in this sample may be carry-over from other donors' samples. The CDR3 reads CASGDPPTSGKNNEQFF.